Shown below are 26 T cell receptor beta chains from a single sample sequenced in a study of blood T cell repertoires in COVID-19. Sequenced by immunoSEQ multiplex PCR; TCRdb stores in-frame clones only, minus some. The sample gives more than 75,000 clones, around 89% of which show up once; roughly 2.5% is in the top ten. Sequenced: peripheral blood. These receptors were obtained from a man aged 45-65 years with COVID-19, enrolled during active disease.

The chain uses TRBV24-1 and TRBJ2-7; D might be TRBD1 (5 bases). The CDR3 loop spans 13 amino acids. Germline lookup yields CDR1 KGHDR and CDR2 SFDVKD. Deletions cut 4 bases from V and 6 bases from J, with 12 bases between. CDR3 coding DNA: TGTGCCACCAGTGACCGAACAGGCGGCGAGCAGTACTTC. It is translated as CATSDRTGGEQYF.

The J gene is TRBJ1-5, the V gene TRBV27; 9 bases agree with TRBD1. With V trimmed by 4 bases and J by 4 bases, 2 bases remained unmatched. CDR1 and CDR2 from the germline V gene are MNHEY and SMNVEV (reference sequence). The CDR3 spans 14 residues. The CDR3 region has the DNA TGTGCCAGCAGTTCCGGGACAGGGAATCAGCCCCAGCATTTT. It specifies CASSSGTGNQPQHF.

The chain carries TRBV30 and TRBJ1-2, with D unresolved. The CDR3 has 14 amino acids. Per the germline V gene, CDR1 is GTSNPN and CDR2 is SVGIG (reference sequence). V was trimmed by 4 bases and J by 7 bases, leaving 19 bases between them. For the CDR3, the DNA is TGTGCCTGGACGTCTGGACTTAGCCCCCCTGGCTACACCTTC. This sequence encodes CAWTSGLSPPGYTF.

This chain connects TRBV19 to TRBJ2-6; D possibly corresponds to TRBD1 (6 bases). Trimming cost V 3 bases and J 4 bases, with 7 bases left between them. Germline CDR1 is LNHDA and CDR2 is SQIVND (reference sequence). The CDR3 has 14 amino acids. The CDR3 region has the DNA TGTGCCAGTAGTATCCAGGGGGGGGCCAACGTCCTGACTTTC. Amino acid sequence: CASSIQGGANVLTF.

The CDR3 DNA reads TGCAGCGTACAGGGGATTAGCTACGAGCAGTACTTC. This gives the protein CSVQGISYEQYF. J is TRBJ2-7 and V is TRBV29-1; TRBD1 aligns across 7 bases. This CDR3 spans 12 amino acids. In germline, CDR1 is SQVTM, CDR2 ANQGSEA. After removal of 6 bases from V and 3 bases from J, the junction contained 5 bases not matched to a gene.

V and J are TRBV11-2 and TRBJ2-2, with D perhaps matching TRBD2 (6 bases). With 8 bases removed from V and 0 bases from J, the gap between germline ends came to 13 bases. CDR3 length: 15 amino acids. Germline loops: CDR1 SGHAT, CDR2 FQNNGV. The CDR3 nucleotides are TGTGCCAGCGGAGGGAGAACTACGAACACCGGGGAGCTGTTTTTT. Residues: CASGGRTTNTGELFF. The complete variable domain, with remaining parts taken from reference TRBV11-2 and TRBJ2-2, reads EAGVAQSPRYKIIEKRQSVAFWCNPISGHATLYWYQQILGQGPKLLIQFQNNGVVDDSQLPKDRFSAERLKGVDSTLKIQPAKLEDSAVYLCASGGRTTNTGELFFGEGSRLTVL.

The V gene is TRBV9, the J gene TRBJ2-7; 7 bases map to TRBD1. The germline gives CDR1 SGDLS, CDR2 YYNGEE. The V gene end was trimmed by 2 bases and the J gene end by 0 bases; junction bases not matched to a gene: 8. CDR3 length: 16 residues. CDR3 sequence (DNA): TGTGCCAGCAGCGTTTTGGGGACAGAGCTCTCCTACGAGCAGTACTTC. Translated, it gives CASSVLGTELSYEQYF.

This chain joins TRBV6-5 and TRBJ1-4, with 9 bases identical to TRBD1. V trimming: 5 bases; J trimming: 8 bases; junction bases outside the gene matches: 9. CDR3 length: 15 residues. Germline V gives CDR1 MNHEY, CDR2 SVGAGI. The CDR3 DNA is TGTGCCAGCAGTAAACACAGGGGGCCAGGGGAAAAACTGTTTTTT. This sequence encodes CASSKHRGPGEKLFF.

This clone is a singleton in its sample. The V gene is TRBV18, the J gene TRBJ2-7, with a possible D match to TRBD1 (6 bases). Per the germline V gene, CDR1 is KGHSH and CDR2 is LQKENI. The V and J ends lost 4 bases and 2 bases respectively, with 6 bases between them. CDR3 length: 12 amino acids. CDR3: CASSQGAYEQYF. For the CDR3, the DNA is TGTGCCAGCTCACAGGGGGCCTACGAGCAGTACTTC.

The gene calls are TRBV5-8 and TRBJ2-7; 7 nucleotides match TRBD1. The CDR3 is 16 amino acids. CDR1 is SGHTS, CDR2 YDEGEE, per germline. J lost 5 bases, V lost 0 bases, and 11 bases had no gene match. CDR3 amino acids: CASSLAWQGQSHEQYF. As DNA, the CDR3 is TGTGCCAGCAGCTTGGCCTGGCAGGGACAGTCCCACGAGCAGTACTTC. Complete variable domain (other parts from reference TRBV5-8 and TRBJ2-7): EAGVTQSPTHLIKTRGQQATLRCSPISGHTSVYWYQQALGLGLQFLLWYDEGEERNRGNFPPRFSGRQFPNYSSELNVNALELEDSALYLCASSLAWQGQSHEQYFGPGTRLTVT.

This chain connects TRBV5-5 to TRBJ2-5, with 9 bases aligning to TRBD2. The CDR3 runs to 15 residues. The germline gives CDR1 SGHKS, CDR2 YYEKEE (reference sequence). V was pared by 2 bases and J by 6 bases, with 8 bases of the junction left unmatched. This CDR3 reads CASSFGVAGGQTQYF. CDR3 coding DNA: TGTGCCAGCAGCTTCGGAGTTGCGGGGGGGCAGACCCAGTACTTC.

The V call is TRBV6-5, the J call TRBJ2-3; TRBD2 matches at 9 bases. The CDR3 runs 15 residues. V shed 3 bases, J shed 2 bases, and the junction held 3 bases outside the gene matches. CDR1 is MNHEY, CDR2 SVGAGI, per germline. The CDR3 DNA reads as TGTGCCAGCAGTTATAGCGGGGGTGACACAGATACGCAGTATTTT. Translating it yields CASSYSGGDTDTQYF.

As DNA, the CDR3 is TGTGCCAGCAGTGAACCAGCTAATGAAAAACTGTTTTTT. Translating it yields CASSEPANEKLFF. This chain uses TRBV6-1 with TRBJ1-4; D is undetermined. V was shortened by 2 bases and J by 3 bases, with 4 bases between the two germline ends. The germline V gene has CDR1 MNHNS and CDR2 SASEGT. CDR3 size: 13 residues.

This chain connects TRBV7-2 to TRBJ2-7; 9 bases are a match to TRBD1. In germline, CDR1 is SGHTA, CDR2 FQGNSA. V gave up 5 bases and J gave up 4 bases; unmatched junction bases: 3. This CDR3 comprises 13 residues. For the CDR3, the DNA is TGTGCCAGCAGCACAGGGGGCGCTTACGAGCAGTACTTC. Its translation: CASSTGGAYEQYF.

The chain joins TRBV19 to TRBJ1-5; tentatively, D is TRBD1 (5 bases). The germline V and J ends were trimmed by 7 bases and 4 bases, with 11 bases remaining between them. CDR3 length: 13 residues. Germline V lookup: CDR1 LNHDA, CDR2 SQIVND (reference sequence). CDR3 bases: TGTGCCAGTACCCTGGGGGGTAATCAGCCCCAGCATTTT. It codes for CASTLGGNQPQHF.

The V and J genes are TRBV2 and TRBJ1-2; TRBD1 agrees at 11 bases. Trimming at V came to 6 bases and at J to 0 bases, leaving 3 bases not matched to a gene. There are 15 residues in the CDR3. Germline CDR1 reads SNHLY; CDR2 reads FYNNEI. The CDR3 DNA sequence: TGTGCCAGCAGCCTGGGACAGGGGGCTAACTATGGCTACACCTTC. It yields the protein CASSLGQGANYGYTF.

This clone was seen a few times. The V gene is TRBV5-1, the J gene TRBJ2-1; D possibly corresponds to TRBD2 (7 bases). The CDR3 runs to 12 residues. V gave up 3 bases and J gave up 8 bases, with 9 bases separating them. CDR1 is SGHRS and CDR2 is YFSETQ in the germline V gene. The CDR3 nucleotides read TGCGCCAGCAGCTGGGGGGGCGATGAGCAGTTCTTC. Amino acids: CASSWGGDEQFF.

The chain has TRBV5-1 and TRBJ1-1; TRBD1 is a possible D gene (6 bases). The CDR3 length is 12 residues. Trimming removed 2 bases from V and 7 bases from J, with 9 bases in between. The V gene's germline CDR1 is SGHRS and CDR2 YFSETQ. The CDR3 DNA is TGCGCCAGCAGCTTACAGGACAGTGAAGCTTTCTTT. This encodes CASSLQDSEAFF.

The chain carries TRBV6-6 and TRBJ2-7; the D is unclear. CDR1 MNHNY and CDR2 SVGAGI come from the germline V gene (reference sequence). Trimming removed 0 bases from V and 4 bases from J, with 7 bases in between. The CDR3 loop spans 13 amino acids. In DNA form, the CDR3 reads TGTGCCAGCAGTTACTCGCGGTCTTACGAGCAGTACTTC. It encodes CASSYSRSYEQYF.

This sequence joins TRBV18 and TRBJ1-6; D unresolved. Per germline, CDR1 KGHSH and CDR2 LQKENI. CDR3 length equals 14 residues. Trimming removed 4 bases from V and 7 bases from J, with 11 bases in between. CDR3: CASSRLEGNSPLHF. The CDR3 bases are TGTGCCAGCTCACGCTTAGAGGGCAATTCACCCCTCCACTTT.

The CDR3 loop reads CASSQDRASGGETQYF. Here the CDR3 DNA reads TGTGCCAGCAGCCAAGATCGGGCTAGCGGGGGTGAGACCCAGTACTTC. This chain connects TRBV4-2 to TRBJ2-5; TRBD2 agrees at 10 bases. Unmatched junction bases numbered 6, after V lost 0 bases and J lost 5 bases. CDR3 length: 16 residues. Germline V gene lookup returns CDR1 LGHNA and CDR2 YNFKEQ.

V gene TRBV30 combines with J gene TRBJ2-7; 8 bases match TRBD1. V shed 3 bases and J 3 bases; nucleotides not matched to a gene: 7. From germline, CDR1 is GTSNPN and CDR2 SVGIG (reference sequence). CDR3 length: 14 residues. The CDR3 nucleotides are TGTGCCTGGAGACGGACAGGGATGATCTACGAGCAGTACTTC. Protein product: CAWRRTGMIYEQYF.

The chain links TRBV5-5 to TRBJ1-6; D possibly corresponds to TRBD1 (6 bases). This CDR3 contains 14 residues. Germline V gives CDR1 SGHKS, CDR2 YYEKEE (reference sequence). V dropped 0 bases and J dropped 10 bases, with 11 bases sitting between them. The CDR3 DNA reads TGTGCCAGCAGCTTGGGAGGGGGAAAATCACCCCTCCACTTT. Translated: CASSLGGGKSPLHF.

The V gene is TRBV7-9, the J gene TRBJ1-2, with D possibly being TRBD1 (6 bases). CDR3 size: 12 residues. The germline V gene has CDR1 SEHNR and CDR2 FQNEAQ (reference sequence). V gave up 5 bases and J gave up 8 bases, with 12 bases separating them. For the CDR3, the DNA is TGTGCCAGCAGCAGGGACACCGGGGGCTACACCTTC. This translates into CASSRDTGGYTF. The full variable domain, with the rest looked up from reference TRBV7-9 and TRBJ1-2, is DTGVSQNPRHKITKRGQNVTFRCDPISEHNRLYWYRQTLGQGPEFLTYFQNEAQLEKSRLLSDRFSAERPKGSFSTLEIQRTEQGDSAMYLCASSRDTGGYTFGSGTRLTVV.

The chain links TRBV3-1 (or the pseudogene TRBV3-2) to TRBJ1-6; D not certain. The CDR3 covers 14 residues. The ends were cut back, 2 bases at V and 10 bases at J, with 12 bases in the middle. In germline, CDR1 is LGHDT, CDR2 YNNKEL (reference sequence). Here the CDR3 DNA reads TGTGCCAGCAGCCAAAATGTGGGAGACTCACCCCTCCACTTT. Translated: CASSQNVGDSPLHF.

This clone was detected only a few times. CDR3 residues: CSASVAEVSVSNQPQHF. The CDR3 region has the DNA TGCAGTGCTAGTGTGGCCGAGGTTTCAGTTAGCAATCAGCCCCAGCATTTT. The V call is TRBV20-1, the J call TRBJ1-5; D gene ambiguous. The CDR3 extends over 17 amino acids. Germline V gene sequence: CDR1 DFQATT, CDR2 SNEGSKA (reference sequence). Between the trimmed V and J ends, which lost 3 bases and 0 bases, there was a span of 18 bases.